Each of the 13 T cell receptor beta chains below was sequenced from the same sample in a study of Ad26.COV2.S vaccination and SARS-CoV-2 variants. Sequencing was performed with immunoSEQ multiplex PCR; in TCRdb, only in-frame clones are kept and a portion is missing. The profile shows hundreds of thousands of clones, 90% of them singletons. The treatment is: roughly 20 received Ad26.COV2.S at low or high dose, single or two shots; five or six received placebo; per-sample allocation not given. On day 63 after the first injection, vaccine and placebo recipients gave samples. Sequencing used peripheral blood, obtained in a trial of Ad26.COV2.S vaccine versus placebo. The source of these receptors is a person between 18 and 65 years old who received the Ad26.COV2.S COVID-19 vaccine or a placebo.

The chain is built from TRBV30 and TRBJ1-2; D ambiguous. Germline CDR1 reads GTSNPN; CDR2 reads SVGIG (reference sequence). The V end lost 0 bases, the J end lost 4 bases, and 9 bases lay between the germline ends. The CDR3 contains 13 residues. This CDR3 reads CAWSVERSYGYTF. The CDR3 DNA reads as TGTGCCTGGAGTGTCGAACGGAGCTATGGCTACACCTTC.

The gene calls are TRBV7-2 and TRBJ2-7; TRBD2 matches 16 bases. Germline assignment: CDR1 SGHTA and CDR2 FQGNSA. The CDR3 contains 16 residues. Trimming cost V 6 bases and J 5 bases; bases outside gene matches: 7. This CDR3 reads CASSLGTSGRGDEQYF. CDR3 nucleotide sequence: TGTGCCAGCAGTCTTGGGACTAGCGGGAGGGGAGACGAGCAGTACTTC.

This chain links TRBV15 with TRBJ2-2; TRBD2 is a possible D gene (5 bases). The CDR3 totals 13 residues. Germline-derived CDR1 and CDR2 are LNHNV and YYDKDF (reference sequence). Trimming pared 1 base from V and 9 bases from J, leaving 9 bases between. DNA for the CDR3: TGTGCCACCAGCAGAGTAGGGAGTTGGGAGCTGTTTTTT. This codes for CATSRVGSWELFF.

The CDR3 DNA follows: TGTGCCAGTAGTACCCCGTGGCAGGGGGCTAGAGATACGCAGTATTTT. Translation: CASSTPWQGARDTQYF. The V call is TRBV19, the J call TRBJ2-3, with 8 bases that match TRBD1. Trimming took 4 bases from V and 5 from J; bases not matched to a gene: 11. The CDR3 sequence is 16 residues long. The germline V gene has CDR1 LNHDA and CDR2 SQIVND (reference sequence).

The chain links TRBV29-1 to TRBJ1-1; the D is unclear. The V gene lost 4 bases and the J gene lost 0 bases, with 9 bases spanning the gap. Per germline, CDR1 SQVTM and CDR2 ANQGSEA. The CDR3 is 13 amino acids. This CDR3 is CSVATGLNTEAFF. In nucleotides, the CDR3 is TGCAGCGTTGCGACGGGTTTGAACACTGAAGCTTTCTTT.

The chain is built from TRBV12-5 and TRBJ2-5; D is ambiguous. With 6 bases removed from V and 0 bases from J, the gap between germline ends came to 11 bases. Germline V lookup: CDR1 LGHNT, CDR2 FRNRAP. The CDR3 consists of 14 residues. The CDR3 nucleotides read TGTGCTAGTGGCCTGGGGTTTTACCAAGAGACCCAGTACTTC. It translates to CASGLGFYQETQYF.

The gene calls are TRBV30 and TRBJ1-2, with D perhaps matching TRBD1 (6 bases). Trimming cost V 5 bases and J 4 bases, with 14 bases left between them. The V gene's germline CDR1 is GTSNPN and CDR2 SVGIG (reference sequence). This CDR3 is 13 amino acids long. The CDR3 DNA reads TGTGCCTGGGGCAGAGACAGGCCCTATGGCTACACCTTC. Encoded protein: CAWGRDRPYGYTF.

Only a few counts were recorded for this clone. V and J are TRBV16 and TRBJ1-2, with 8 bases fitting TRBD1. The V and J ends lost 4 bases and 8 bases, in that order; junction bases with no gene match: 3. Looked up from germline, CDR1 is KGHSY and CDR2 is FQNENV. CDR3 size: 12 residues. The CDR3 DNA follows: TGTGCCAGCAGCCCGACAGGGGTAGGCTACACCTTC. Its protein product is CASSPTGVGYTF.

The count of this clone is one. The V call is TRBV20-1, the J call TRBJ1-2; a weak D match, TRBD1 (5 bases). With 2 bases removed from V and 8 bases from J, the gap between germline ends came to 9 bases. Per the germline V gene, CDR1 is DFQATT and CDR2 is SNEGSKA (reference sequence). This CDR3 spans 11 amino acids. This CDR3 is CSARRGDGYTF. CDR3 bases: TGCAGTGCTAGAAGGGGTGACGGCTACACCTTC.

V usage is TRBV10-3 and J usage is TRBJ2-2; 7 bases agree with TRBD2. The V segment lost 4 bases and the J segment 4 bases; nucleotides outside the gene matches: 12. This CDR3 is 17 amino acids long. CDR1 and CDR2 (germline): ENHRY, SYGVKD. In DNA, the CDR3 is TGTGCCATCAGTGGCGAAGGGGAGGGACGGCGCACCGGGGAGCTGTTTTTT. This sequence encodes CAISGEGEGRRTGELFF.

The V call is TRBV12-2, the J call TRBJ1-1; the table's D call TRBD1 went unverified against the DNA. TRBV12-2 is designated a pseudogene. CDR3 length equals 13 residues. This CDR3 is CASRLASGAEAFF. CDR3 coding DNA: TGTGCAAGTCGCTTAGCCAGTGGTGCTGAAGCTTTCTTT.

This clone was seen only once. V gene TRBV28 combines with J gene TRBJ2-7; D perhaps matches TRBD1 (6 bases). V gave up 7 bases and J gave up 9 bases, with 22 bases separating them. The CDR3 spans 14 residues. Germline CDR1 and CDR2: MDHEN and SYDVKM. CDR3 in DNA: TGTGCCAGCACCAAACAGGGAGCGGCCCGGGGGCAGTACTTC. Translation: CASTKQGAARGQYF.

The rearrangement joins TRBV6-5 to TRBJ1-2; maybe TRBD1 (5 bases). The V end lost 6 bases, the J end lost 6 bases, and 20 bases lay between the germline ends. CDR1 MNHEY and CDR2 SVGAGI come from the germline V gene. The CDR3 covers 15 residues. The CDR3 sequence: CASSRDLLNGNGYTF. The CDR3 DNA follows: TGTGCCAGCAGCCGGGACCTCCTAAACGGAAATGGCTACACCTTC.